This T cell receptor (beta chain) derives from a study of Graves' ophthalmopathy and Graves' hyperthyroidism. Excluded were patients with other autoimmune diseases, uncontrolled infections, pregnancy or lactation. The CDR3 is 13 residues long. Germline V gene sequence: CDR1 SNHLY, CDR2 FYNNEI. V dropped 6 bases and J dropped 2 bases, with 11 bases sitting between them. In this sample, this clonotype turned up a few times. For repertoire sequencing, the TCR beta CDR3 regions were amplified from RNA transcripts. The authors performed first-round RT-PCR with HTBI primers and then a second-round multiplex PCR. Via MiXCR, TCRdb re-called the multiplex PCR reads, giving one row per CDR3 protein. This sample yields 600,000 to 950,000 distinct CDR3 sequences, of which 40% are seen a single time; approximately 43% belongs to the top ten.

V gene TRBV2 combines with J gene TRBJ2-7; a possible D gene is TRBD1 (6 bases). Input material: peripheral blood. The receptor was derived from an adult man with Graves' ophthalmopathy. The CDR3 DNA sequence: TGTGCCAGCAGCGGGGACATTCCCTACGAGCAGTACTTC. It translates to CASSGDIPYEQYF.